One sample yielded the 16 T cell receptor beta chains listed below, sequenced in a study of shared clonotypes between healthy human individuals (dated by TCRdb to between 2020 and 2021). Library preparation used the immunoSEQ multiplex PCR assay. Drawn from immuneACCESS, this table holds only the in-frame rearrangements with V and J called that TCRdb kept. Clones are partly lost; checked studies trace under half to an unresolved V gene and leave the rest unexplained. The sample profile shows 950,000 to 1,200,000 clones; 70% to 80% of them were found once. In total, the top ten clones hold 0.89% of the sample. Source material: memory CD4+ T cells from PBMCs. What the cell subset or site label conveys for this sample: CD45RA-negative fraction. Every receptor here comes from a man in his late teens or twenties in good health. Some clones in this sample may be carry-over from other donors' samples.

A word on this clone: Other DNA variants within this sample encode the same CDR3. The chain links TRBV20-1 to TRBJ2-7; no reliable D call. The CDR3 totals 11 residues. Germline V gene data show CDR1 as DFQATT and CDR2 as SNEGSKA (reference sequence). The ends were cut back, 3 bases at V and 3 bases at J, with 6 bases in the middle. The DNA for the CDR3 is TGCAGTGCTAGTCCTGACTACGAGCAGTACTTC. Residues: CSASPDYEQYF.

The J gene is TRBJ1-1, the V gene TRBV27; TRBD1 matches at 9 bases. V dropped 5 bases and J dropped 9; count of bases not matched to a gene: 13. The germline V gene encodes CDR1 MNHEY and CDR2 SMNVEV (reference sequence). This CDR3 spans 15 amino acids. The CDR3 here is CASSPLDRGFNKAFF. CDR3 DNA: TGTGCCAGCAGTCCACTGGACAGGGGATTTAACAAAGCTTTCTTT.

The chain links TRBV15 to TRBJ2-3, with TRBD1 matching over 11 bases. The CDR3 contains 15 residues. V gave up 5 bases and J gave up 3 bases; unmatched junction bases: 4. Germline V CDR1 and CDR2: LNHNV, YYDKDF (reference sequence). The CDR3 DNA sequence: TGTGCCACCAGCCGGGACAGGGGGAAAACAGATACGCAGTATTTT. Translated: CATSRDRGKTDTQYF.

This clone was observed a handful of times. The V and J genes are TRBV28 and TRBJ1-1; 7 bases map to TRBD1. Unmatched junction bases numbered 8, after V lost 4 bases and J lost 0 bases. This CDR3 is 16 amino acids long. Germline V gives CDR1 MDHEN, CDR2 SYDVKM. CDR3 protein: CASSSRRQGVNTEAFF. The DNA of the CDR3 is TGTGCCAGCAGTTCCCGAAGACAGGGAGTGAACACTGAAGCTTTCTTT.

V usage is TRBV6-1 and J usage is TRBJ1-1; 7 nucleotides align to TRBD1. Germline lookup yields CDR1 MNHNS and CDR2 SASEGT. CDR3 length equals 13 residues. Losses at the gene ends were 4 bases for V and 11 bases for J; bases not matched to a gene: 10. The chain's CDR3 is CASSADPTGFAFF. The CDR3 coding sequence is TGTGCCAGCAGTGCCGACCCGACAGGGTTCGCTTTCTTT.

CDR3 nucleotides: TGTGCCAGCTCACCGACTAGAGAGTCGTCCGAGCAGTACTTC. It translates to CASSPTRESSEQYF. The rearrangement joins TRBV18 to TRBJ2-7; the D gene is possibly TRBD2 (6 bases). Trimming pared 3 bases from V and 6 bases from J, leaving 15 bases between. The CDR3 spans 14 residues. Germline V CDR1 and CDR2: KGHSH, LQKENI.

This rearrangement joins TRBV4-3 to TRBJ2-5; D is unclear. V shed 0 bases and J shed 8 bases, with 4 bases lying between them. The CDR3 is 11 residues long. Looked up from germline, CDR1 is LGHNA and CDR2 is YSLEER. The chain's CDR3 is CASSQDSTQYF. The CDR3, as DNA: TGCGCCAGCAGCCAAGATAGCACCCAGTACTTC.

This chain connects TRBV6-1 to TRBJ2-3, with D tentatively TRBD2 (6 bases). Germline values: CDR1 MNHNS, CDR2 SASEGT. The CDR3 is 14 residues long. The ends were cut back, 4 bases at V and 5 bases at J, with 13 bases in the middle. Here the CDR3 DNA reads TGTGCCAGCAGTGTTAGCGGAGGCGGAGATACGCAGTATTTT. As protein: CASSVSGGGDTQYF.

The chain joins TRBV7-2 to TRBJ2-7; no reliable D call. Trimming took off 2 bases at V and 1 base at J, with 6 bases between the two ends. Germline assignment: CDR1 SGHTA and CDR2 FQGNSA. CDR3 length: 13 amino acids. CDR3 region: CASSLQESYEQYF. The CDR3 DNA reads as TGTGCCAGCAGCTTACAGGAGTCCTACGAGCAGTACTTC.

CDR3 loop: CASTPTSGRANTGELFF. CDR3 nucleotides: TGTGCCAGCACTCCGACTAGCGGGAGGGCGAACACCGGGGAGCTGTTTTTT. The rearrangement joins TRBV25-1 to TRBJ2-2, with TRBD2 identical over 14 bases. The germline gives CDR1 MGHDK, CDR2 SYGVNS. The V segment lost 7 bases and the J segment 0 bases; nucleotides outside the gene matches: 4. The CDR3 is made up of 17 amino acids.

The chain combines TRBV5-1 with TRBJ2-7, with D unclear. The V gene's germline CDR1 is SGHRS and CDR2 YFSETQ. The CDR3 loop spans 13 amino acids. V lost 2 bases and J lost 0, with 6 bases in between. Here the CDR3 reads CASSFRSSYEQYF. The DNA of the CDR3 is TGCGCCAGCAGCTTTCGGAGCTCCTACGAGCAGTACTTC. The full variable domain, rest sourced from reference TRBV5-1 and TRBJ2-7, is KAGVTQTPRYLIKTRGQQVTLSCSPISGHRSVSWYQQTPGQGLQFLFEYFSETQRNKGNFPGRFSGRQFSNSRSEMNVSTLELGDSALYLCASSFRSSYEQYFGPGTRLTVT.

This chain links TRBV9 with TRBJ2-1; possibly TRBD1 or TRBD2 for D (5 bases each). This CDR3 has 19 residues. Germline V gene sequence: CDR1 SGDLS, CDR2 YYNGEE. Trimming left V 4 bases short and J 6 bases short, with 29 bases between. CDR3 residues: CASSKRGISVQGVRNEQFF. The DNA for the CDR3 is TGTGCCAGCAGCAAAAGGGGTATTAGCGTCCAGGGCGTCCGCAATGAGCAGTTCTTC.

This clone showed up just a few times. The chain uses TRBV18 and TRBJ1-2, with 7 bases matching TRBD1. The length of the CDR3 is 14 residues. Germline lookup yields CDR1 KGHSH and CDR2 LQKENI. The V and J ends lost 3 bases and 4 bases, in that order; junction bases with no gene match: 5. The CDR3 nucleotides read TGTGCCAGCTCACCGACCACAGGGGTCTATGGCTACACCTTC. Protein sequence: CASSPTTGVYGYTF. Drawing the rest from reference TRBV18 and TRBJ1-2, the complete variable domain is NAGVMQNPRHLVRRRGQEARLRCSPMKGHSHVYWYRQLPEEGLKFMVYLQKENIIDESGMPKERFSAEFPKEGPSILRIQQVVRGDSAAYFCASSPTTGVYGYTFGSGTRLTVV.

The chain combines TRBV11-2 with TRBJ2-7, with TRBD1 as a possible D gene (6 bases). CDR3 length equals 14 residues. Trimming removed 5 bases from V and 1 base from J, with 12 bases in between. Germline values: CDR1 SGHAT, CDR2 FQNNGV. As DNA, the CDR3 is TGTGCCAGCAGCGTCGACAGGCAATCCTACGAGCAGTACTTC. This gives the protein CASSVDRQSYEQYF. The variable domain in full, completed from reference TRBV11-2 and TRBJ2-7, reads EAGVAQSPRYKIIEKRQSVAFWCNPISGHATLYWYQQILGQGPKLLIQFQNNGVVDDSQLPKDRFSAERLKGVDSTLKIQPAKLEDSAVYLCASSVDRQSYEQYFGPGTRLTVT.

This chain uses TRBV29-1 with TRBJ2-1; 10 nucleotides line up with TRBD1. The CDR3 sequence is 15 residues long. Germline V CDR1 and CDR2: SQVTM, ANQGSEA. The V segment lost 2 bases and the J segment 9 bases; nucleotides outside the gene matches: 10. The CDR3 sequence: CSVEPTGGARGEQFF. CDR3 nucleotides: TGCAGCGTTGAACCGACAGGGGGCGCCCGGGGTGAGCAGTTCTTC.

In nucleotides, the CDR3 is TGTGCCAGCAGCGCAGCCGGGACTAGCTCCGGGGAGCTGTTTTTT. Its protein product is CASSAAGTSSGELFF. The genes are TRBV11-3 and TRBJ2-2; 9 bases are a match to TRBD2. Germline V gene lookup returns CDR1 SGHNT and CDR2 YENEEA. V was pared by 5 bases and J by 6 bases, with 7 bases of the junction left unmatched. The CDR3 has 15 residues.